The 30 T cell receptor beta chains given below trace back to one sample, sequenced in a study of tumor and adjacent non-tumor tissue in lung cancer. This sample's RNA came from whole unsorted tissue. A modified ARM-PCR protocol with three rounds of nested PCR amplified TCRbeta. TCRdb reprocessed the multiplex PCR reads with MiXCR, giving one entry per CDR3 protein. The data show under 250,000 distinct CDR3 sequences, 70% to 75% seen once. The sample comprised lung tumor tissue. The receptors were sampled from a man aged 55 to 70 with non-small cell lung cancer.

A word on this clonotype: This sequence may be a read error, since a much larger clone differs from it by one base. V gene TRBV29-1 combines with J gene TRBJ2-7; tentative D call: TRBD2 (5 bases). The CDR3 has 12 amino acids. Germline values: CDR1 SQVTM, CDR2 ANQGSEA. The CDR3: CSVGEITYKQYF. The CDR3 nucleotides are TGCAGCGTTGGGGAGATCACCTACAAGCAGTACTTC.

With respect to this clonotype: The junction departs from germline at one end; a sequencing error may be responsible. V and J are TRBV6-5 and TRBJ1-2; weak D call: TRBD1 (5 bases). Germline V gives CDR1 MNHEY, CDR2 SVGAGI. This CDR3 has 12 amino acids. This CDR3 is CASSKQGGSHTF. CDR3 DNA sequence: TGTGCCAGCAGTAAGCAGGGAGGCAGCCACACTTTC.

V is TRBV4-1 and J is TRBJ2-3; no firm D call. Germline CDR1 reads MGHRA; CDR2 reads YSYEKL. The germline V and J ends were trimmed by 0 bases and 12 bases, with 13 bases remaining between them. CDR3 length equals 13 residues. The CDR3 region is CASSQDGSITQYF. Written as DNA, the CDR3 is TGCGCCAGCAGCCAAGATGGATCGATTACCCAGTATTTT.

The chain is built from TRBV28 and TRBJ1-2; maybe TRBD1 (5 bases). Trimming took 2 bases from V and 9 from J, leaving 10 bases between them. Germline V lookup: CDR1 MDHEN, CDR2 SYDVKM. The CDR3 loop spans 12 amino acids. CDR3 residues: CASSLLQGSYTF. CDR3 DNA: TGTGCCAGCAGTTTACTCCAGGGAAGCTACACCTTC.

There are a few counts of this clonotype. The CDR3 loop is CASSVPSGRGAGYTF. The CDR3 nucleotides read TGTGCCAGTAGCGTCCCCTCGGGACGGGGGGCTGGCTACACCTTC. The chain combines TRBV11-2 with TRBJ1-2; TRBD1 might be the D (6 bases). Germline CDR1 and CDR2: SGHAT and FQNNGV. The CDR3 is 15 residues long. With 9 bases removed from V and 7 bases from J, the gap between germline ends came to 24 bases.

A note on this clonotype: A much larger clone is a single base away; this may be a read error. The chain employs TRBV12-3 or TRBV12-4 and TRBJ2-5; D remains unclear. The CDR3 is made up of 14 amino acids. Trimming cost V 2 bases and J 1 base, with 8 bases left between them. CDR3: CASSLRRFQETQYF. The CDR3 nucleotides read TGTGCCAGCAGTTTACGGCGGTTCCAAGAGACCCAGTACTTC.

On this clonotype itself: One junction end disagrees with the germline gene, perhaps due to a read error. The chain uses TRBV20-1 and TRBJ1-4, with unresolved D. CDR1 and CDR2 (germline): DFQATT, SNEGSKA (reference sequence). The CDR3 length is 13 residues. The CDR3 protein is CRASARAKEKLFF. The DNA of the CDR3 is TGCAGAGCTAGTGCTAGGGCTAAGGAAAAACTGTTTTTT.

This chain joins TRBV11-2 and TRBJ2-3; D is unclear. CDR3 length: 13 amino acids. V was cut by 8 bases and J by 7 bases, with 16 bases left in between. CDR1 and CDR2 (germline): SGHAT, FQNNGV. The CDR3 loop reads CASVPWGSYTQYF. DNA for the CDR3: TGTGCCAGCGTGCCGTGGGGATCATATACGCAGTATTTT. The variable domain in full, with the rest retrieved from reference TRBV11-2 and TRBJ2-3, is EAGVAQSPRYKIIEKRQSVAFWCNPISGHATLYWYQQILGQGPKLLIQFQNNGVVDDSQLPKDRFSAERLKGVDSTLKIQPAKLEDSAVYLCASVPWGSYTQYFGPGTRLTVL.

A few counts support this clonotype. The rearrangement uses TRBV7-9 and TRBJ2-1; D not certain. The germline V gene has CDR1 SEHNR and CDR2 FQNEAQ (reference sequence). CDR3 size: 14 residues. The CDR3 here is CAIPSSSSYNEQFF. Here the CDR3 DNA reads TGTGCAATTCCTTCGTCGAGCTCCTACAATGAGCAGTTCTTC. Using reference TRBV7-9 and TRBJ2-1 for the parts outside the CDR3, the full variable domain is DTGVSQNPRHKITKRGQNVTFRCDPISEHNRLYWYRQTLGQGPEFLTYFQNEAQLEKSRLLSDRFSAERPKGSFSTLEIQRTEQGDSAMYLCAIPSSSSYNEQFFGPGTRLTVL.

This clonotype was found many times. V and J are TRBV6-6 and TRBJ2-3, with 8 bases lining up with TRBD1. CDR3 length equals 14 residues. Unmatched junction bases numbered 7, after V lost 9 bases and J lost 2 bases. Germline values: CDR1 MNHNY, CDR2 SVGAGI (reference sequence). The CDR3 sequence is CASGQGLHTDTQYF. CDR3 in DNA: TGTGCCAGTGGACAGGGCCTCCACACAGATACGCAGTATTTT.

The chain is built from TRBV11-3 and TRBJ1-1; TRBD1 might be the D (6 bases). The CDR3 runs to 17 residues. Trimming shortened V by 8 bases and J by 4 bases, and 26 bases separated the two germline ends. CDR1 and CDR2 (germline): SGHNT, YENEEA. The CDR3 loop is CASGLGRLTSDSTEAFF. Here the CDR3 DNA reads TGTGCCAGCGGTTTAGGACGCCTTACTTCGGACAGCACTGAAGCTTTCTTT.

This clonotype was found once. The junction differs from germline at one of its ends, possibly a read error. The chain couples TRBV4-1 to TRBJ1-5; D is undetermined. This CDR3 has 17 amino acids. Germline V lookup: CDR1 MGHRA, CDR2 YSYEKL. The CDR3 sequence is CASSQGWGGSCNQPQHF. For the CDR3, the DNA is TGCGCCAGCAGCCAAGGATGGGGTGGTAGCTGCAATCAGCCCCAGCACTTT.

The genes are TRBV12-3 or TRBV12-4 and TRBJ2-4; D is unresolved. Trimming removed 4 bases at V and 0 bases at J, with 13 bases between. The CDR3 loop spans 16 amino acids. CDR3 residues: CASSSHVQRAKNIQYF. The CDR3 DNA reads TGTGCCAGCAGTTCTCATGTACAGCGAGCCAAAAACATTCAGTACTTC.

In regard to this clonotype: A clone one base away is much larger, so this may be a read error. This rearrangement joins TRBV20-1 to TRBJ2-1, with TRBD2 identical over 14 bases. The CDR3 consists of 17 residues. Germline loops: CDR1 DFQATT, CDR2 SNEGSKA (reference sequence). The CDR3 nucleotides are TGCAGTGCTATAGGACTAGCGGGAGGCAGTATCGGAGCTGAGCAGTTATTC. Translating it yields CSAIGLAGGSIGAEQLF.

The chain couples TRBV12-3 or TRBV12-4 to TRBJ1-5; D not resolved. The CDR3 totals 17 residues. Trimming removed 2 bases from V and 6 bases from J, with 20 bases in between. Written as DNA, the CDR3 is TGTGCCAGCAGTTTACGCACCGAGTGGGAGGTCCGTCAGCCCCAGCATTTT. Translating it yields CASSLRTEWEVRQPQHF.

Details on this clonotype: Being one base from a much bigger clone, this may be a read error. The J gene is TRBJ2-1, the V gene TRBV6-5; no definite D call. The CDR3 loop spans 15 amino acids. Germline V CDR1 and CDR2: MNHEY, SVGAGI. The CDR3 DNA follows: TGTGTCAGCAGTTACTTCAGTATCTCCTACAATGAGCAGTTCTTC. The encoded protein is CVSSYFSISYNEQFF.

This clonotype occurred once. The junction departs from the called germline gene at one end, perhaps through a read error. This rearrangement joins TRBV6-5 to TRBJ1-1; D gene ambiguous. There are 13 residues in the CDR3. Germline loops: CDR1 MNHEY, CDR2 SVGAGI. The CDR3 loop is CASRATRVTDAFF. DNA for the CDR3: TGTGCCAGCAGGGCGACCCGGGTGACTGATGCTTTCTTT.

A few counts support this clonotype. The gene calls are TRBV4-3 and TRBJ1-6; 9 bases agree with TRBD1. Germline V lookup: CDR1 LGHNA, CDR2 YSLEER. This CDR3 has 16 amino acids. V shed 3 bases and J 7 bases; nucleotides not matched to a gene: 7. CDR3: CASSQDTGQGNSPLHF. CDR3 sequence (DNA): TGCGCCAGCAGCCAGGACACGGGACAGGGAAATTCACCCCTCCACTTT.

This clonotype occurred a few times. The chain uses TRBV20-1 and TRBJ2-1, with TRBD2 matching over 9 bases. Per germline, CDR1 DFQATT and CDR2 SNEGSKA (reference sequence). This CDR3 contains 15 residues. With V trimmed by 4 bases and J by 8 bases, 12 bases remained unmatched. CDR3 in DNA: TGCAGTGCTATCGTAGCGGGAGAGGGTTGGGATGAGCAGTTCTTC. It encodes CSAIVAGEGWDEQFF.

In this sample, this clonotype turned up many times. This chain uses TRBV11-2 with TRBJ2-1; TRBD1 agrees at 8 bases. The V gene's germline CDR1 is SGHAT and CDR2 FQNNGV. The V gene end was trimmed by 0 bases and the J gene end by 14 bases; junction bases not matched to a gene: 6. The CDR3 consists of 13 residues. Written as DNA, the CDR3 is TGTGCCAGCAGCTTAGATCTACAGGGGGTCGAGTTCTTC. This translates into CASSLDLQGVEFF.

This clonotype was detected a few times. CDR3 loop: CASSLSPTVYGYTF. In DNA form, the CDR3 reads TGTGCCAGCAGCTTAAGTCCGACCGTCTATGGCTACACCTTC. V is TRBV7-9 and J is TRBJ1-2; D not resolved. V shed 2 bases and J shed 4 bases, with 11 bases lying between them. The germline gives CDR1 SEHNR, CDR2 FQNEAQ (reference sequence). This CDR3 region has 14 residues.

The table lists this clonotype with many counts. This chain connects TRBV11-2 to TRBJ1-1; perhaps TRBD1 as D (6 bases). Germline-derived CDR1 and CDR2 are SGHAT and FQNNGV. The V end was cut by 4 bases, the J end by 10 bases, with 22 bases between. The CDR3 extends over 15 amino acids. The CDR3 is CASSWDLGGLPGAFF. The CDR3 DNA reads as TGTGCCAGCAGCTGGGACCTGGGGGGGCTTCCTGGAGCTTTCTTT.

Comment on this clonotype: A much larger clone sits a single nucleotide away, making a read error possible. The conserved closing phenylalanine or tryptophan is absent in this CDR3, likely reflecting a read error. The V call is TRBV20-1, the J call TRBJ2-5; no clear D gene. From germline, CDR1 is DFQATT and CDR2 SNEGSKA (reference sequence). Trimming pared 7 bases from V and 2 bases from J, leaving 14 bases between. CDR3 length equals 13 residues. The CDR3 DNA reads TGCAGTGGATGGGCCTCCACTCAAGAGACCCAGTACCTC. As protein: CSGWASTQETQYL.

Turning to this clonotype: An end of the junction differs from the germline gene, which may be a read error. The chain is built from TRBV29-1 and TRBJ2-6; no clear D. Germline V gene data show CDR1 as SQVTM and CDR2 as ANQGSEA. The CDR3 is made up of 12 amino acids. The CDR3 region is CSDDSEANVLTF. As DNA, the CDR3 is TGCAGCGATGACTCTGAGGCCAACGTCCTGACTTTC.

A word on this clonotype: The germline gene is not matched at one end of the junction; a read error may be the cause. The DNA for the CDR3 is TGTGCCAGCAGCTTAGGCCCGCTCTTGGACGAGCAGTGCTTC. The encoded protein is CASSLGPLLDEQCF. The genes are TRBV11-2 and TRBJ2-7; D ambiguous. This CDR3 is 14 amino acids long. The germline V gene encodes CDR1 SGHAT and CDR2 FQNNGV.

V is TRBV29-1 and J is TRBJ2-2; TRBD2 might be the D (7 bases). V was pared by 8 bases and J by 16 bases, with 23 bases between. The CDR3 is made up of 12 amino acids. CDR1 is SQVTM, CDR2 ANQGSEA, per germline. CDR3 loop: CSLQTATGGRFF. The DNA for the CDR3 is TGCAGCCTTCAGACTGCCACCGGGGGGCGGTTTTTT.

The chain joins TRBV28 to TRBJ1-1; unclear D gene. The CDR3 contains 13 residues. V gave up 3 bases and J gave up 5 bases, with 10 bases separating them. Germline CDR1 reads MDHEN; CDR2 reads SYDVKM. The CDR3 protein is CASSFRGRTEAFF. DNA of the CDR3: TGTGCCAGCAGTTTTCGAGGACGAACTGAAGCTTTCTTT.

As for this clonotype: A single base separates this from a much larger clone, so it may be a read error. The J gene is TRBJ1-5, the V gene TRBV12-3 or TRBV12-4; D gene ambiguous. The CDR3 has 15 residues. CDR3 sequence reads: CPSSPGLGRNQPQHF. For the CDR3, the DNA is TGTCCCAGCAGCCCCGGCCTTGGCCGCAATCAGCCCCAGCATTTT.

This chain connects TRBV30 to TRBJ1-5; D call uncertain. Looked up from germline, CDR1 is GTSNPN and CDR2 is SVGIG (reference sequence). V gave up 1 base and J gave up 3 bases, with 13 bases separating them. This CDR3 spans 15 amino acids. CDR3 amino acids: CAWSDDWVTNQPQHF. DNA of the CDR3: TGTGCCTGGAGTGATGACTGGGTCACCAATCAGCCCCAGCATTTT.

The V gene is TRBV28, the J gene TRBJ2-3, with D perhaps TRBD2 (5 bases). Germline V gene lookup returns CDR1 MDHEN and CDR2 SYDVKM. The germline V and J ends were trimmed by 10 bases and 2 bases, with 13 bases remaining between them. This CDR3 comprises 13 residues. CDR3 sequence: CATLTNPTDTQYF. The DNA of the CDR3 is TGTGCCACCCTGACTAACCCCACAGATACGCAGTATTTT.